In its sample, the clone carrying this T cell receptor beta chain was seen many times. During its preparation, the TCRbeta library received unique molecular identifiers. TCRdb called the PCR reads again in MiXCR, with one record for every CDR3 protein. The data hold some 640,000 distinct CDR3 sequences, with over 15% observed a single time. Looked up from germline, CDR1 is SGHTA and CDR2 is FQGNSA. Trimming took off 5 bases at V and 0 bases at J, with 14 bases between the two ends. This CDR3 region has 16 residues. The sample belongs to a study of T-cell reconstitution after alpha-beta-depleted transplantation in children.

The origin of this receptor is a human donor who donated a stem cell graft to a child with acute myeloid leukemia. The chain recombines TRBV7-2 with TRBJ1-5; TRBD1 might be the D (6 bases). This material consisted of PBMCs from the stem cell graft donor, taken from the stem cell graft. CDR3 sequence (DNA): TGTGCCAGCAGCCCCCGGGGGACACCTAGCAATCAGCCCCAGCATTTT. It translates to CASSPRGTPSNQPQHF.